One and the same sample provided the 20 T cell receptor beta chains below, sequenced in a study of T cell clonotyping in hematopoietic cell transplantation. The data were produced by immunoSEQ multiplex PCR, yet TCRdb's version contains in-frame clones alone and is incomplete. The sample contains around 28,000 clones, roughly 84% of which appear only once. Stated time point: recipient sample about 28 days before transplant, after cytoreduction. The source material was peripheral blood mononuclear cells, sampled before stem cell transplant. All receptors derive from a man aged 40-50 years with acute myeloid leukemia. Some clones in this sample may be carry-over from other donors' samples.

This clone was recorded only once. This chain links TRBV10-1 with TRBJ2-1; D gene ambiguous. Per germline, CDR1 WNHNN and CDR2 SYGVQD (reference sequence). The CDR3 covers 15 residues. V was trimmed by 0 bases and J by 1 base, leaving 7 bases between them. The CDR3 coding sequence is TGCGCCAGCAGTGAGTCACTGATTTCCTACAATGAGCAGTTCTTC. Its translation is CASSESLISYNEQFF.

The chain couples TRBV6-5 to TRBJ2-2; possibly TRBD1 for D (6 bases). There are 13 residues in the CDR3. CDR1 and CDR2 from the germline V gene are MNHEY and SVGAGI. V lost 10 bases to trimming and J lost 4 bases, with 13 bases between them. The CDR3 spells CAISRGVTGELFF. Here the CDR3 DNA reads TGTGCCATCAGCAGGGGTGTCACCGGGGAGCTGTTTTTT.

V and J are TRBV5-8 and TRBJ2-1; 14 nucleotides agree with TRBD2. Germline V gene data show CDR1 as SGHTS and CDR2 as YDEGEE. Unmatched junction bases numbered 2, after V lost 1 base and J lost 2 bases. The CDR3 sequence is 17 residues long. The DNA of the CDR3 is TGTGCCAGCAGCTTGATGGGACTAGCGGGAGCCTACAATGAGCAGTTCTTC. Its translation: CASSLMGLAGAYNEQFF. Based on the CDR3 plus reference TRBV5-8 and TRBJ2-1, the full variable domain is EAGVTQSPTHLIKTRGQQATLRCSPISGHTSVYWYQQALGLGLQFLLWYDEGEERNRGNFPPRFSGRQFPNYSSELNVNALELEDSALYLCASSLMGLAGAYNEQFFGPGTRLTVL.

The V call is TRBV6-1, the J call TRBJ2-5; TRBD2 aligns across 11 bases. Germline V gives CDR1 MNHNS, CDR2 SASEGT. V shed 6 bases and J 5 bases; nucleotides not matched to a gene: 11. The CDR3 is 16 residues long. CDR3 bases: TGTGCCAGCAGGGAAATGATAGCGGGAGGGCGTGAGACCCAGTACTTC. Protein product: CASREMIAGGRETQYF.

The chain combines TRBV19 with TRBJ1-5; D might be TRBD1 (6 bases). The germline V gene has CDR1 LNHDA and CDR2 SQIVND (reference sequence). The CDR3 is 15 residues long. Trimming took off 1 base at V and 4 bases at J, with 11 bases between the two ends. The CDR3 spells CASSIATGSNQPQHF. CDR3 sequence (DNA): TGTGCCAGTAGTATAGCTACAGGGTCTAATCAGCCCCAGCATTTT.

The chain is built from TRBV19 and TRBJ2-7; possibly TRBD1 or TRBD2 for D (6 bases each). CDR3 length: 13 amino acids. V lost 5 bases and J 6 bases, leaving 14 bases between the germline ends. Germline V gene sequence: CDR1 LNHDA, CDR2 SQIVND (reference sequence). The CDR3, as DNA: TGTGCCAGTAGTCAAGGGGGGTTGGCCGAGCAGTACTTC. Its translation is CASSQGGLAEQYF.

This clone was seen only once. V and J are TRBV7-2 and TRBJ2-5; no clear D gene. Looked up from germline, CDR1 is SGHTA and CDR2 is FQGNSA. Between the trimmed V and J ends, which lost 3 bases and 4 bases, there was a span of 9 bases. CDR3 length equals 13 residues. The CDR3 nucleotides are TGTGCCAGCAGCTTTGGTCTAGGAGAGACCCAGTACTTC. Translating gives CASSFGLGETQYF.

The chain joins TRBV7-9 to TRBJ1-1, with TRBD1 matching 7 bases. Trimming at V came to 5 bases and at J to 4 bases, leaving 4 bases not matched to a gene. Germline CDR1 and CDR2: SEHNR and FQNEAQ (reference sequence). The CDR3 has 13 amino acids. DNA of the CDR3: TGTGCCAGCAGCGGCCGACAGGGCACTGAAGCTTTCTTT. This encodes CASSGRQGTEAFF.

The chain couples TRBV4-1 to TRBJ1-1, with TRBD1 as a possible D gene (6 bases). V was clipped by 2 bases and J by 4 bases, with 14 bases between them. The CDR3 covers 15 residues. Per germline, CDR1 MGHRA and CDR2 YSYEKL. CDR3 sequence reads: CASSQIRGGFTEAFF. CDR3 sequence (DNA): TGCGCCAGCAGCCAAATCAGGGGTGGGTTCACTGAAGCTTTCTTT.

The genes are TRBV19 and TRBJ2-2, with 8 bases fitting TRBD2. Germline-derived CDR1 and CDR2 are LNHDA and SQIVND (reference sequence). Trimming removed 5 bases from V and 7 bases from J; junction bases left unmatched: 9. This CDR3 has 15 residues. DNA for the CDR3: TGTGCCAGTAGTGCGTACCTTGGGACTAGCGGGGAGCTGTTTTTT. Its protein product is CASSAYLGTSGELFF. The complete variable domain, with remaining parts taken from reference TRBV19 and TRBJ2-2, reads DGGITQSPKYLFRKEGQNVTLSCEQNLNHDAMYWYRQDPGQGLRLIYYSQIVNDFQKGDIAEGYSVSREKKESFPLTVTSAQKNPTAFYLCASSAYLGTSGELFFGEGSRLTVL.

This chain connects TRBV6-6 to TRBJ2-2, with D possibly matching TRBD2 (6 bases). CDR3 length: 15 residues. Trimming removed 2 bases at V and 4 bases at J, with 11 bases between. The V gene's germline CDR1 is MNHNY and CDR2 SVGAGI (reference sequence). CDR3 coding DNA: TGTGCCAGCAGTTACGCGGGGTACTCCACCGGGGAGCTGTTTTTT. Translated: CASSYAGYSTGELFF.

V usage is TRBV5-5 and J usage is TRBJ2-7; TRBD1 might be the D (6 bases). V was trimmed by 3 bases and J by 6 bases, leaving 25 bases between them. This CDR3 spans 17 amino acids. Germline CDR1 SGHKS, CDR2 YYEKEE (reference sequence). The CDR3 spells CASSSFGQPAHLREQYF. The DNA for the CDR3 is TGTGCCAGCAGCTCTTTCGGACAGCCCGCTCATCTACGCGAGCAGTACTTC. Based on the CDR3 plus reference TRBV5-5 and TRBJ2-7, the full variable domain is DAGVTQSPTHLIKTRGQQVTLRCSPISGHKSVSWYQQVLGQGPQFIFQYYEKEERGRGNFPDRFSARQFPNYSSELNVNALLLGDSALYLCASSSFGQPAHLREQYFGPGTRLTVT.

The rearrangement joins TRBV5-1 to TRBJ1-2; no clear D gene. CDR3 size: 14 residues. Germline CDR1 reads SGHRS; CDR2 reads YFSETQ. V was trimmed by 3 bases and J by 6 bases, leaving 15 bases between them. CDR3 residues: CASSWVGEENGYTF. Here the CDR3 DNA reads TGCGCCAGCAGCTGGGTCGGGGAGGAGAATGGCTACACCTTC.

This clone came up once. This rearrangement joins TRBV5-1 to TRBJ1-3; no firm D call. The length of the CDR3 is 15 residues. CDR1 and CDR2 (germline): SGHRS, YFSETQ. V was clipped by 5 bases and J by 0 bases, with 12 bases between them. This CDR3 reads CASRRTADSGNTIYF. CDR3 coding DNA: TGCGCCAGCAGGAGGACGGCGGACTCTGGAAACACCATATATTTT. The complete variable domain, with remaining parts taken from reference TRBV5-1 and TRBJ1-3, reads KAGVTQTPRYLIKTRGQQVTLSCSPISGHRSVSWYQQTPGQGLQFLFEYFSETQRNKGNFPGRFSGRQFSNSRSEMNVSTLELGDSALYLCASRRTADSGNTIYFGEGSWLTVV.

V gene TRBV28 combines with J gene TRBJ1-4; D gene ambiguous. The ends were cut back, 5 bases at V and 2 bases at J, with 12 bases in the middle. This CDR3 contains 15 residues. CDR1 MDHEN and CDR2 SYDVKM come from the germline V gene. CDR3: CASSPLGTTNEKLFF. The CDR3 DNA reads TGTGCCAGCAGTCCCCTCGGTACGACTAATGAAAAACTGTTTTTT.

In this sample, this clone turned up a few times. The gene calls are TRBV30 and TRBJ2-2; D is ambiguous. CDR3 length: 13 residues. V lost 2 bases and J lost 6, with 10 bases in between. Germline CDR1 and CDR2: GTSNPN and SVGIG (reference sequence). The CDR3 bases are TGTGCCTGGAGTCTTTACGGCCCCGGGGAGCTGTTTTTT. Translated, it gives CAWSLYGPGELFF.

The rearrangement uses TRBV5-1 and TRBJ1-1; 7 bases match TRBD1. J was trimmed by 1 base and V by 0 bases; bases with no gene match: 6. Germline V gene lookup returns CDR1 SGHRS and CDR2 YFSETQ. The CDR3 length is 16 residues. The CDR3 sequence: CASSLEGGGRNTEAFF. The CDR3 DNA reads as TGCGCCAGCAGCTTGGAAGGGGGCGGTAGGAACACTGAAGCTTTCTTT.

With respect to this clone: Sequence at one end of the junction differs from germline and may be a read error. V and J are TRBV7-3 and TRBJ2-1; TRBD2 matches 14 bases. The CDR3 has 13 amino acids. Germline V CDR1 and CDR2: SGHTA, FQGTGA. For the CDR3, the DNA is TGTGCCAGCAGCCAGGGACTAGCGGGGGATCGGATCTTC. Amino acid sequence: CASSQGLAGDRIF.

This clone was counted a single time. J is TRBJ1-1 and V is TRBV28; the D is unclear. Germline V gene sequence: CDR1 MDHEN, CDR2 SYDVKM. The CDR3 is 12 amino acids. Trimming took 2 bases from V and 5 from J, leaving 6 bases between them. CDR3 bases: TGTGCCAGCAGTTTAAGGGAAACTGAAGCTTTCTTT. Its protein product is CASSLRETEAFF.

The chain uses TRBV5-4 and TRBJ2-7; TRBD1 matches 10 bases. The CDR3 runs 14 residues. V lost 4 bases and J lost 7; bases outside the gene matches: 8. The germline V gene has CDR1 SGHNT and CDR2 YYREEE (reference sequence). The CDR3 is CASSPGTGAREQYF. The CDR3 DNA reads TGTGCCAGCAGCCCCGGGACAGGGGCCCGGGAGCAGTACTTC.